This TCR beta chain was found in a study of graft-versus-host responses after intestinal transplantation. Study details: Recipients received multivisceral, liver-intestinal, or isolated intestinal transplants. Every recipient had anti-thymocyte globulin induction and three to four years of tacrolimus plus steroids.

The CDR3 spans 18 residues. Clones were sequenced by immunoSEQ multiplex PCR, and TCRdb holds only the in-frame ones, with some missing. The sample yields roughly 100,000 clones, under 95% seen once. Remarks on this clone: The antigen remains undetermined.

Findings and caveats of the study: Recipient marrow showed GvH clones, some seen first in ileum or blood. Allografts from individuals with graft-donor T cell macrochimerism displayed high graft-versus-host to host-versus-graft clonal ratios.

This chain connects TRBV21-1 to TRBJ2-1; the table's D call, TRBD2, was not checked against the DNA. TRBV21-1 is a pseudogene. The clonotype comes from a human donor who was the organ donor for an intestinal transplant. Sample: unstimulated CD8+ T cells sorted from spleen or lymph node cells, taken before transplant. As DNA, the CDR3 is TGTGCCAGCAGCAAAGCGCTTTTAGAACGGGGGACCTACAATGAGCAGTTCTTC. It specifies CASSKALLERGTYNEQFF.